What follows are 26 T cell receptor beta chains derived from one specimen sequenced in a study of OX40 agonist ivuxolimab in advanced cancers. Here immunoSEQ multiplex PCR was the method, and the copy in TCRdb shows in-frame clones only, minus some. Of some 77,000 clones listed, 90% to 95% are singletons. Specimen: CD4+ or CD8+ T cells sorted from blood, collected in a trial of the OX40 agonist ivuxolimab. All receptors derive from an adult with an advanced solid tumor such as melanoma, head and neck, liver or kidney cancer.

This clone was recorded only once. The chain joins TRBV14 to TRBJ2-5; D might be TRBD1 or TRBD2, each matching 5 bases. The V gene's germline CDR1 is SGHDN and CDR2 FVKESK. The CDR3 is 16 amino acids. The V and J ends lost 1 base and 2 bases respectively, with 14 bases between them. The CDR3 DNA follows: TGTGCCAGCAGCCAAGGGCGGAACTGGGGGCAAGAGACCCAGTACTTC. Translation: CASSQGRNWGQETQYF.

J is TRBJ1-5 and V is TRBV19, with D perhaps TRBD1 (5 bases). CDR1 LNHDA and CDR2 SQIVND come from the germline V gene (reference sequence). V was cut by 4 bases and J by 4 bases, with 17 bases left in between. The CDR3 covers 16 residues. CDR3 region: CASSSTGGAQNQPQHF. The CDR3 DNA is TGTGCCAGTAGTAGCACAGGAGGGGCTCAGAATCAGCCCCAGCATTTT. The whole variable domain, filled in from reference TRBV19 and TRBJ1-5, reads DGGITQSPKYLFRKEGQNVTLSCEQNLNHDAMYWYRQDPGQGLRLIYYSQIVNDFQKGDIAEGYSVSREKKESFPLTVTSAQKNPTAFYLCASSSTGGAQNQPQHFGDGTRLSIL.

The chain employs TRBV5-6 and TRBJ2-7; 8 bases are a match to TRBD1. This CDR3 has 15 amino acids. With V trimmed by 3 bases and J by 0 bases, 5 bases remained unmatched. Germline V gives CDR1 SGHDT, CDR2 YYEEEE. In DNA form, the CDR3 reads TGTGCCAGCAGCTCCGGACAGGGCCCCTCCTACGAGCAGTACTTC. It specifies CASSSGQGPSYEQYF.

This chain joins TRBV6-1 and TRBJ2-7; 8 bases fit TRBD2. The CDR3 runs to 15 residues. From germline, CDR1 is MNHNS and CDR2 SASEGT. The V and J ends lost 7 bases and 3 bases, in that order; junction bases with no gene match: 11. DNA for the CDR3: TGTGCCAGCATGATGACTAGCGCGCAAAACTACGAGCAGTACTTC. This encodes CASMMTSAQNYEQYF.

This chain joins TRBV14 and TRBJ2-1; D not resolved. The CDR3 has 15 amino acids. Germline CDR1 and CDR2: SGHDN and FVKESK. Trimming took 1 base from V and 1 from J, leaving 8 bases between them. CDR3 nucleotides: TGTGCCAGCAGCCAAGGGCGTATTTCCTACAATGAGCAGTTCTTC. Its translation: CASSQGRISYNEQFF.

CDR3 coding DNA: TGTGCCAGCAGTGCACAGGAGGGGGCCTACGAGCAGTACTTC. Its protein is CASSAQEGAYEQYF. This chain links TRBV6-1 with TRBJ2-7; either TRBD1 or TRBD2 may supply D (6 bases each). Germline CDR1 is MNHNS and CDR2 is SASEGT. Trimming pared 4 bases from V and 2 bases from J, leaving 12 bases between. The CDR3 totals 14 residues.

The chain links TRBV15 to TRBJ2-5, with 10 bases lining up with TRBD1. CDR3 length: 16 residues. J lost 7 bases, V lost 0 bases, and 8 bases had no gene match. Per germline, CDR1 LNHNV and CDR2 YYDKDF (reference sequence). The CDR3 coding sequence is TGTGCCACCAGCAGAGAGACAGGGGGCCGAGTAGGGACCCAGTACTTC. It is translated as CATSRETGGRVGTQYF.

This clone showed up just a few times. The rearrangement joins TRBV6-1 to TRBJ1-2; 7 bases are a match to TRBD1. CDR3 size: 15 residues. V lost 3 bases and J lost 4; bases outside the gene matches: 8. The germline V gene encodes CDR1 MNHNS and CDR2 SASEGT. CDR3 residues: CASSDFSTGSYGYTF. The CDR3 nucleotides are TGTGCCAGCAGTGACTTCTCGACAGGGAGCTATGGCTACACCTTC.

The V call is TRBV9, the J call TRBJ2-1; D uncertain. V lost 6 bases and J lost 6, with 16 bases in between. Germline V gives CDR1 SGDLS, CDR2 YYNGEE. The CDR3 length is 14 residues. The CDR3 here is CASTKPTAANEQFF. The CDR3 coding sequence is TGTGCCAGCACCAAACCGACGGCGGCCAATGAGCAGTTCTTC.

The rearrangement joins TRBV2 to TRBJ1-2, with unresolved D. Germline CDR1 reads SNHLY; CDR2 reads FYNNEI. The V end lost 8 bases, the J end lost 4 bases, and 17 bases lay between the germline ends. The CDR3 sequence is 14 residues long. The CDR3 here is CASGGREGRYGYTF. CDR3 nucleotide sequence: TGTGCCAGCGGTGGGAGGGAGGGTCGCTATGGCTACACCTTC.

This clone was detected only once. CDR3 region: CASSPPERGGTDTQYF. The CDR3 DNA reads as TGCGCCAGCAGCCCTCCCGAGCGGGGGGGCACAGATACGCAGTATTTT. The chain links TRBV5-1 to TRBJ2-3; 9 bases map to TRBD2. The CDR3 runs 16 residues. The V segment lost 4 bases and the J segment 1 base; nucleotides outside the gene matches: 7. Germline CDR1 and CDR2: SGHRS and YFSETQ.

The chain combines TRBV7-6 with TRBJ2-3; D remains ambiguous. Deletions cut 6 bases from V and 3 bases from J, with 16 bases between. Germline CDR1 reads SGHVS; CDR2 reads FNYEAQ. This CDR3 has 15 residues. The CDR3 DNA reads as TGTGCCAGCAGTACCGGGCCCCCTTTGACAGATACGCAGTATTTT. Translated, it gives CASSTGPPLTDTQYF.

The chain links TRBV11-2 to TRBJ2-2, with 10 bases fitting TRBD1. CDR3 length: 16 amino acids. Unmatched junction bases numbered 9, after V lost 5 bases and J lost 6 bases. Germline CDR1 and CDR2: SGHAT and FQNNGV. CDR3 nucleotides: TGTGCCAGCAGCCGACAGGTGGACAGGGGGGCCGGGGAGCTGTTTTTT. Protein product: CASSRQVDRGAGELFF.

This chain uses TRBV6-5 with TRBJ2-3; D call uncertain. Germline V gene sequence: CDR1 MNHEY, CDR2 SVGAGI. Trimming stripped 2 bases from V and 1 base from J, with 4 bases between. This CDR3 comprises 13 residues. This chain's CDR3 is CASSYPGTDTQYF. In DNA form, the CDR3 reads TGTGCCAGCAGTTACCCCGGCACAGATACGCAGTATTTT.

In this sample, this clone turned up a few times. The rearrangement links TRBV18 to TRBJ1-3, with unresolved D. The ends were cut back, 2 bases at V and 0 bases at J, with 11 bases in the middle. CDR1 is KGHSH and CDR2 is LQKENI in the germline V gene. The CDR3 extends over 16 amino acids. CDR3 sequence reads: CASSPSSGSSGNTIYF. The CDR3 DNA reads TGTGCCAGCTCACCATCTTCCGGGAGCTCTGGAAACACCATATATTTT.

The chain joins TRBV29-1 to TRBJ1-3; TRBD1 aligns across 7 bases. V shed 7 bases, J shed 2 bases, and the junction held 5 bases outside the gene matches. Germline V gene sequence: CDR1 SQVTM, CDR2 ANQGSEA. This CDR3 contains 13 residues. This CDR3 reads CSASGGAGNTIYF. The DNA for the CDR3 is TGCAGCGCCTCAGGGGGAGCTGGAAACACCATATATTTT.

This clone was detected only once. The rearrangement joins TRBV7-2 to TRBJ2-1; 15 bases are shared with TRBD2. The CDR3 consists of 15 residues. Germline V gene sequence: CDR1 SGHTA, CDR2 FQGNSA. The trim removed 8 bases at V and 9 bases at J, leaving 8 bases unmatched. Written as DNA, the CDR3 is TGTGCCAGCGGAAGGACTAGCGGGAGGGCCAGTGAGCAGTTCTTC. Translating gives CASGRTSGRASEQFF.

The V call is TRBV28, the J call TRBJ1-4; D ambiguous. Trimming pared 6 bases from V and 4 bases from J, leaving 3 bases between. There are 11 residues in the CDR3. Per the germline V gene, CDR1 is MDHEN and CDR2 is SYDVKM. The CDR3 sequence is CASRLNEKLFF. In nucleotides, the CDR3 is TGTGCCAGCAGACTTAATGAAAAACTGTTTTTT.

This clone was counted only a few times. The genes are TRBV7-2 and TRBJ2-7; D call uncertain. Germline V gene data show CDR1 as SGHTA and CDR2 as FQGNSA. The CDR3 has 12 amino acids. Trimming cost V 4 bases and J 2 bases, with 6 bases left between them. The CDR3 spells CASSSGPYEQYF. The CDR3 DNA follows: TGTGCCAGCAGCTCTGGACCCTACGAGCAGTACTTC.

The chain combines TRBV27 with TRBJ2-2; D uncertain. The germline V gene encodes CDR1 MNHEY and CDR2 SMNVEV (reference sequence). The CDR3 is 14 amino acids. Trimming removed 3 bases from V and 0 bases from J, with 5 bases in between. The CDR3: CASSFRPNTGELFF. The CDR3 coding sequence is TGTGCCAGCAGTTTCCGTCCGAACACCGGGGAGCTGTTTTTT.

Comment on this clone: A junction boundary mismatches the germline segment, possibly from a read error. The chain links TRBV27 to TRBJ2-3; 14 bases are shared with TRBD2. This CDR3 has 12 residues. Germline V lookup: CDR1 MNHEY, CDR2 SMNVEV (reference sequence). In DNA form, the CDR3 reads TGTGCCAGCAGTTTGACTAGCGGGAGGGCGCATTTT. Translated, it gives CASSLTSGRAHF.

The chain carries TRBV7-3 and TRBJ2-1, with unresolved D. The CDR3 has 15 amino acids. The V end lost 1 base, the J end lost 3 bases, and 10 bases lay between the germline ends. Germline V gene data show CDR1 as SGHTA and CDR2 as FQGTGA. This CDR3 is CASSLISADYNEQFF. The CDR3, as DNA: TGTGCCAGCAGCTTAATTTCCGCGGACTACAATGAGCAGTTCTTC.

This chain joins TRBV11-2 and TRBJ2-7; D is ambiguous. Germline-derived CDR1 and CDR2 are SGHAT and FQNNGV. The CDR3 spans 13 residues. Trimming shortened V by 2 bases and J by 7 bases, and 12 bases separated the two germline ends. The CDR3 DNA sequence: TGTGCCAGCAGCTTACTCACATCTGGGGAGCAGTACTTC. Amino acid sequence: CASSLLTSGEQYF.

Here the CDR3 DNA reads TGTGCCTGGGCCCTAGCGGCGAACACCGGGGAGCTGTTTTTT. Its protein product is CAWALAANTGELFF. The chain has TRBV30 and TRBJ2-2; TRBD2 agrees at 7 bases. Germline V gene data show CDR1 as GTSNPN and CDR2 as SVGIG (reference sequence). The CDR3 runs 14 residues. Unmatched junction bases numbered 3, after V lost 5 bases and J lost 0 bases.

The CDR3 is CASSLGTPRGTLHF. Here the CDR3 DNA reads TGTGCCAGCAGTTTAGGGACTCCCCGCGGAACCCTCCACTTT. The rearrangement links TRBV6-5 to TRBJ1-6, with D possibly matching TRBD1 (5 bases). With 4 bases removed from V and 14 bases from J, the gap between germline ends came to 18 bases. Germline CDR1 is MNHEY and CDR2 is SVGAGI. The CDR3 runs 14 residues.

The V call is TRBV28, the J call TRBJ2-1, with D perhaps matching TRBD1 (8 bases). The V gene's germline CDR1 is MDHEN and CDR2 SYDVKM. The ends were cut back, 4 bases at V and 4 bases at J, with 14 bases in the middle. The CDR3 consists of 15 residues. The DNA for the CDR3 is TGTGCCAGCAGTTCTGCACAGGGGGGGTACAATGAGCAGTTCTTC. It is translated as CASSSAQGGYNEQFF.